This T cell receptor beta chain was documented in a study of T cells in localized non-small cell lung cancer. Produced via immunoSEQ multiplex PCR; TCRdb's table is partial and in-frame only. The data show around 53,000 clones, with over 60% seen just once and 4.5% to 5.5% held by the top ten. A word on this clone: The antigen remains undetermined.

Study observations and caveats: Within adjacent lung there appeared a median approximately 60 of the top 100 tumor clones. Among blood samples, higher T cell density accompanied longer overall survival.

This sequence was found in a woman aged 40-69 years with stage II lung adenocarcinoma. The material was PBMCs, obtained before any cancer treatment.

DNA for the CDR3: TGTGCCAGCAGCACCGGGACAGGGGGTTATTCACCCCTCCACTTT. It encodes CASSTGTGGYSPLHF. The chain employs TRBV11-2 and TRBJ1-6; TRBD1 aligns across 11 bases. V lost 5 bases and J lost 8; bases outside the gene matches: 5. The CDR3 sequence is 15 residues long. Looked up from germline, CDR1 is SGHAT and CDR2 is FQNNGV.